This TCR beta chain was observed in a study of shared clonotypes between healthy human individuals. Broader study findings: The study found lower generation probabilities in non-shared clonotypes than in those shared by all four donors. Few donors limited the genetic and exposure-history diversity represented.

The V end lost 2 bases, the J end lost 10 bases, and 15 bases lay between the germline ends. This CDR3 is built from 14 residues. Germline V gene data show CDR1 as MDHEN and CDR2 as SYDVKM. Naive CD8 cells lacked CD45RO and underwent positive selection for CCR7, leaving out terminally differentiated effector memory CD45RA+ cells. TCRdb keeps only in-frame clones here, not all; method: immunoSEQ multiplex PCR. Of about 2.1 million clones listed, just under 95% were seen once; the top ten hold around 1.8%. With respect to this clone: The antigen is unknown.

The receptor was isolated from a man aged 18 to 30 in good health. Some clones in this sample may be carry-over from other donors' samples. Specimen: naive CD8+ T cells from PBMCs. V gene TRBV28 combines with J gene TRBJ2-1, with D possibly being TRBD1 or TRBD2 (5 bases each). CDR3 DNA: TGTGCCAGCAGTTTAACGGGGCGCAGTGACGAGCAGTTCTTC. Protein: CASSLTGRSDEQFF.